The 12 T cell receptor beta chains listed next were all sequenced from one sample in a study of blood T cells in healthy people across ages. Through a sample-barcoded 5' primer and a J-beta primer mix, a second PCR was run for 7 to 11 cycles. TCRdb redid the calling of the 5' RACE reads with MiXCR, one entry per CDR3 protein. The sample lists over 600,000 distinct CDR3 sequences; approximately 60% were seen once. Input material: blood. Source of these receptors: a man aged 35-49 years in good health.

The rearrangement links TRBV20-1 to TRBJ1-2, with unresolved D. V gave up 6 bases and J gave up 6 bases, with 17 bases separating them. This CDR3 has 13 residues. Germline V gene lookup returns CDR1 DFQATT and CDR2 SNEGSKA (reference sequence). CDR3 region: CSAPRTENHGYTF. Written as DNA, the CDR3 is TGCAGTGCGCCCCGGACTGAGAACCATGGCTACACCTTC.

This clonotype appeared a single time. V usage is TRBV12-3 or TRBV12-4 and J usage is TRBJ2-6; TRBD1 might be the D (5 bases). V dropped 6 bases and J dropped 4 bases, with 13 bases sitting between them. CDR3 length equals 15 residues. For the CDR3, the DNA is TGTGCCAGCAGATATACAGGTGTGGGGGCCAACGTCCTGACTTTC. Its protein product is CASRYTGVGANVLTF.

The genes are TRBV12-3 or TRBV12-4 and TRBJ1-2, with D maybe TRBD1 (5 bases). The CDR3 sequence is 12 residues long. Trimming removed 2 bases from V and 6 bases from J, with 7 bases in between. The CDR3 is CASSLIGDGYTF. In DNA form, the CDR3 reads TGTGCCAGCAGTTTAATAGGGGATGGCTACACCTTC.

The chain has TRBV27 and TRBJ1-2, with D uncertain. CDR3 size: 15 residues. V gave up 2 bases and J gave up 2 bases, with 12 bases separating them. The germline V gene encodes CDR1 MNHEY and CDR2 SMNVEV (reference sequence). DNA for the CDR3: TGTGCCAGCAGTTTAAACAAGACTGCAAACTATGGCTACACCTTC. Translated: CASSLNKTANYGYTF.

J is TRBJ2-2 and V is TRBV6-1; D is undetermined. The CDR3 totals 13 residues. The V end lost 6 bases, the J end lost 0 bases, and 5 bases lay between the germline ends. The germline gives CDR1 MNHNS, CDR2 SASEGT. The CDR3 loop reads CASRHPNTGELFF. The DNA of the CDR3 is TGTGCCAGCAGACATCCGAACACCGGGGAGCTGTTTTTT.

The rearrangement uses TRBV11-2 and TRBJ1-2; 8 nucleotides align to TRBD1. The length of the CDR3 is 15 residues. V dropped 5 bases and J dropped 4; count of bases not matched to a gene: 9. Germline lookup yields CDR1 SGHAT and CDR2 FQNNGV. The CDR3: CASSKIAGTGYGYTF. The CDR3 DNA follows: TGTGCCAGCAGCAAAATCGCCGGGACAGGCTATGGCTACACCTTC. The whole variable domain, remainder taken from reference TRBV11-2 and TRBJ1-2, is EAGVAQSPRYKIIEKRQSVAFWCNPISGHATLYWYQQILGQGPKLLIQFQNNGVVDDSQLPKDRFSAERLKGVDSTLKIQPAKLEDSAVYLCASSKIAGTGYGYTFGSGTRLTVV.

The chain links TRBV25-1 to TRBJ2-7, with a tentative D call TRBD2 (7 bases). Deletions cut 5 bases from V and 7 bases from J, with 24 bases between. Per the germline V gene, CDR1 is MGHDK and CDR2 is SYGVNS. The CDR3 loop spans 16 amino acids. The CDR3 spells CASSSGGAEGNNEQYF. The CDR3 DNA reads TGTGCCAGCAGTTCGGGGGGCGCAGAGGGGAACAATGAGCAGTACTTC.

The chain carries TRBV3-1 and TRBJ2-7; TRBD1 agrees at 11 bases. CDR3 size: 15 residues. V shed 4 bases, J shed 2 bases, and the junction held 4 bases outside the gene matches. Germline CDR1 and CDR2: LGHDT and YNNKEL (reference sequence). The CDR3 DNA reads TGTGCCAGCAGCCTAGGGACAGGGGGACCCTACGAGCAGTACTTC. Encoded protein: CASSLGTGGPYEQYF.

The chain employs TRBV6-5 and TRBJ2-3; tentative D call: TRBD1 (5 bases). Trimming left V 1 base short and J 6 bases short, with 17 bases between. The V gene's germline CDR1 is MNHEY and CDR2 SVGAGI. The CDR3 contains 16 residues. In DNA, the CDR3 is TGTGCCAGCAGTTACTTCGGTGGCAGGGCTGCCGATACGCAGTATTTT. Residues: CASSYFGGRAADTQYF.

This clonotype was picked up many times. The chain joins TRBV24-1 to TRBJ1-2, with 7 bases lining up with TRBD1. J lost 3 bases, V lost 3 bases, and 3 bases had no gene match. Looked up from germline, CDR1 is KGHDR and CDR2 is SFDVKD. This CDR3 has 14 residues. CDR3: CATSDPGGDYGYTF. The CDR3 region has the DNA TGTGCCACCAGTGATCCAGGGGGGGACTATGGCTACACCTTC.

V usage is TRBV4-2 and J usage is TRBJ1-6; TRBD1 might be the D (5 bases). Trimming shortened V by 1 base and J by 7 bases, and 11 bases separated the two germline ends. Germline V gene lookup returns CDR1 LGHNA and CDR2 YNFKEQ. This CDR3 is 15 amino acids long. The CDR3 sequence: CASSQGRQGNSPLHF. CDR3 DNA: TGTGCCAGCAGCCAAGGTCGCCAGGGCAATTCACCCCTCCACTTT.

This clonotype occurred once. The gene calls are TRBV3-1 and TRBJ2-1, with 7 bases that match TRBD2. After removal of 1 base from V and 2 bases from J, the junction contained 5 bases not matched to a gene. Germline V gene lookup returns CDR1 LGHDT and CDR2 YNNKEL (reference sequence). The CDR3 is 16 residues long. CDR3 protein: CASSQGAGATYNEQFF. For the CDR3, the DNA is TGTGCCAGCAGCCAAGGCGCGGGAGCGACCTACAATGAGCAGTTCTTC.